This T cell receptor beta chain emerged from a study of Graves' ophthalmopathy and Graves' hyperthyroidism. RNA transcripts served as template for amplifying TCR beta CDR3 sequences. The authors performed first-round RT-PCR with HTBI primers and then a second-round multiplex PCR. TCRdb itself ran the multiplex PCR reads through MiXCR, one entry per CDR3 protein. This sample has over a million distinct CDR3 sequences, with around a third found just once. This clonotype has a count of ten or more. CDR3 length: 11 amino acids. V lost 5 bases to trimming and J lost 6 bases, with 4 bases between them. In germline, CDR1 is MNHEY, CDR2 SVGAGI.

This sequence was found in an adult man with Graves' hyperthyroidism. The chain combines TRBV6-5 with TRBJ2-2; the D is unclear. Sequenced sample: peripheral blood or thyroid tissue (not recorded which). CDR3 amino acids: CASSGAGELFF. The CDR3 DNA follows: TGTGCCAGCAGTGGGGCCGGGGAGCTGTTTTTT.